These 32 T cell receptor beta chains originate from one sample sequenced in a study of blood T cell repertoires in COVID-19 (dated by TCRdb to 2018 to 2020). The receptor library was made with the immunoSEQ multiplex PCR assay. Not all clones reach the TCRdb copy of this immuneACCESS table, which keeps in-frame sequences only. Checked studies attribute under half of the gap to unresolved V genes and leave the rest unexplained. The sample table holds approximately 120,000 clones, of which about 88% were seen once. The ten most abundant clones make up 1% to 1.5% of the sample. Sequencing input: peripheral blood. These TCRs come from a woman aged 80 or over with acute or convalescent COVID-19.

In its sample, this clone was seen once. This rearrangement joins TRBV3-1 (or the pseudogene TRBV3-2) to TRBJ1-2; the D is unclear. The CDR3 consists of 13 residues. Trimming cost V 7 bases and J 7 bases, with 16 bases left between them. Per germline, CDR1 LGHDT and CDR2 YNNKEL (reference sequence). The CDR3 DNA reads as TGTGCCAGCACTGGCGAGAGGAGTGGTGGCTACACCTTC. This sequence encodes CASTGERSGGYTF.

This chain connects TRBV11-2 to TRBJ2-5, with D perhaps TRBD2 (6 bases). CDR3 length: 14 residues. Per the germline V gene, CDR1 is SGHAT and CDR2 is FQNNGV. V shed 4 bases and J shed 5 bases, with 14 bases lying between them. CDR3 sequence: CASSSGREWETQYF. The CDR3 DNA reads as TGTGCCAGCAGCTCTGGACGGGAGTGGGAGACCCAGTACTTC. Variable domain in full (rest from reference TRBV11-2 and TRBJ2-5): EAGVAQSPRYKIIEKRQSVAFWCNPISGHATLYWYQQILGQGPKLLIQFQNNGVVDDSQLPKDRFSAERLKGVDSTLKIQPAKLEDSAVYLCASSSGREWETQYFGPGTRLLVL.

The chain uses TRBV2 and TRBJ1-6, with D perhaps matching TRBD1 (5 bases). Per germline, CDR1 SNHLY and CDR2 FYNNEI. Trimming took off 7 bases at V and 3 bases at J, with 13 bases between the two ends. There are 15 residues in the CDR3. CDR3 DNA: TGTGCCAGCACCGAGGAGGGGTTCTATAATTCACCCCTCCACTTT. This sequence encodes CASTEEGFYNSPLHF. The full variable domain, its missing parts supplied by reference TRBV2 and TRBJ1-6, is EPEVTQTPSHQVTQMGQEVILRCVPISNHLYFYWYRQILGQKVEFLVSFYNNEISEKSEIFDDQFSVERPDGSNFTLKIRSTKLEDSAMYFCASTEEGFYNSPLHFGNGTRLTVT.

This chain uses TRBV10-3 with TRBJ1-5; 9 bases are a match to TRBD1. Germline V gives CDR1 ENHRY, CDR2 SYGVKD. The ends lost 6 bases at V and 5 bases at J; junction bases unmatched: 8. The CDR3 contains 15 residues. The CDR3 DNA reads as TGTGCCATCAGCGAACCGGGACAGGGTCATCAGCCCCAGCATTTT. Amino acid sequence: CAISEPGQGHQPQHF.

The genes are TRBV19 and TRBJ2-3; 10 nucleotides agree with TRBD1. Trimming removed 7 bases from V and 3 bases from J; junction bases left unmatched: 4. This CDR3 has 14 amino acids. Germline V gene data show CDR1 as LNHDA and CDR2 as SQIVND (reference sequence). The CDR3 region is CASKQDRGTDTQYF. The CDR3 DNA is TGTGCCAGTAAACAGGACAGGGGGACAGATACGCAGTATTTT.

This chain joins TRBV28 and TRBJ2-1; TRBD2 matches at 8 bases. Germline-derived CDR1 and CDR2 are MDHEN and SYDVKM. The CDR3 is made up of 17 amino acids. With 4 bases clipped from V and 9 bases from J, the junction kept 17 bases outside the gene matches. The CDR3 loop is CASSSVTGGPLFGEQFF. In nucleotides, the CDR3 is TGTGCCAGCAGTTCCGTGACGGGAGGGCCACTTTTCGGTGAGCAGTTCTTC.

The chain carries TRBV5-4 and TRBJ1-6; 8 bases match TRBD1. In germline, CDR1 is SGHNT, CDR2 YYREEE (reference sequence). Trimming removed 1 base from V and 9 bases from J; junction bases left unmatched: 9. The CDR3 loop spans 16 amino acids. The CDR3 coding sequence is TGTGCCAGCAGCTTGCGGGCAGGGGGCTCTGGTTCACCCCTCCACTTT. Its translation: CASSLRAGGSGSPLHF.

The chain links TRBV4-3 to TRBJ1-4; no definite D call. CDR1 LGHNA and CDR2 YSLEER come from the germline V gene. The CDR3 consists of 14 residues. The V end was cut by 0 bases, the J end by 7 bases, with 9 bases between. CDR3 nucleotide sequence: TGCGCCAGCAGCCAAGAGACCCGGGGTGAAAAACTGTTTTTT. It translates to CASSQETRGEKLFF.

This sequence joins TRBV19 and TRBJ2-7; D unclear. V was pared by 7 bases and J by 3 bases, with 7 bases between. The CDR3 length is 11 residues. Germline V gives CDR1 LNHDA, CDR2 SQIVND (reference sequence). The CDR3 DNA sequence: TGTGCCAGTACGAGCAACTACGAGCAGTACTTC. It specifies CASTSNYEQYF.

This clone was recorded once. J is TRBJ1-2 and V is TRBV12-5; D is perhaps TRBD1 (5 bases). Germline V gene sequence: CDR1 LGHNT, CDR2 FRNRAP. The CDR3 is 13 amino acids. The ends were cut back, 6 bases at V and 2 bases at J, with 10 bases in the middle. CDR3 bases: TGTGCTAGTGGCTTTGACAGAAACTATGGCTACACCTTC. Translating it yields CASGFDRNYGYTF.

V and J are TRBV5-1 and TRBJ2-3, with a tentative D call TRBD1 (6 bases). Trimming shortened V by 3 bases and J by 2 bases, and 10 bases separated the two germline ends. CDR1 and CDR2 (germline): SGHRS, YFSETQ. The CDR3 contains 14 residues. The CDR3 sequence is CASSWSGHTDTQYF. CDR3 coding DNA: TGCGCCAGCAGCTGGTCGGGACACACAGATACGCAGTATTTT.

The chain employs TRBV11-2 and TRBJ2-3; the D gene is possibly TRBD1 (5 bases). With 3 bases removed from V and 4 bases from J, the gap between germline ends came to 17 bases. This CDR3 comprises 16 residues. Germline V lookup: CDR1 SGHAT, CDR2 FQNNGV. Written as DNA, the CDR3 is TGTGCCAGCAGCTTGAGGACGACAGTTCTGGCAGATACGCAGTATTTT. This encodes CASSLRTTVLADTQYF.

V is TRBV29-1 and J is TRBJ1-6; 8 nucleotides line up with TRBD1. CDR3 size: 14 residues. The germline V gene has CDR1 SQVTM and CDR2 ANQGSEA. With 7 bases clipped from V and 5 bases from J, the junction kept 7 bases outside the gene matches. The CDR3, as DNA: TGCAGCGCCAAGACAGGGGAACATAATTCACCCCTCCACTTT. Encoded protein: CSAKTGEHNSPLHF.

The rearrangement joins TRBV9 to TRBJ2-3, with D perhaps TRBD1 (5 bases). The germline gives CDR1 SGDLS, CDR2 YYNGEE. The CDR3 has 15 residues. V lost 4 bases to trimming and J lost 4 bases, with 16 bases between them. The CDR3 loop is CASSPQGIEADTQYF. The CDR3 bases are TGTGCCAGCAGCCCCCAGGGTATTGAGGCAGATACGCAGTATTTT.

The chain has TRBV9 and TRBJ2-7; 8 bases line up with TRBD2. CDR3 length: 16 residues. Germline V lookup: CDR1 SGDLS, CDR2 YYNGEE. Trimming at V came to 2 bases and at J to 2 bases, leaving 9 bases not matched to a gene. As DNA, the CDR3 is TGTGCCAGCAGCGTCAACGAGGCGGGGGGAACCTACGAGCAGTACTTC. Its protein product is CASSVNEAGGTYEQYF.

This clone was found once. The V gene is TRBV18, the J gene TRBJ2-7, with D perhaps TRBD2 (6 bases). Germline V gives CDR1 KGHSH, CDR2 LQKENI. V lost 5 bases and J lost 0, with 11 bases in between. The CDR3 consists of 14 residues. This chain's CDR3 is CASSRDGSSYEQYF. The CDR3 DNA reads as TGTGCCAGCTCAAGGGACGGGAGCTCCTACGAGCAGTACTTC.

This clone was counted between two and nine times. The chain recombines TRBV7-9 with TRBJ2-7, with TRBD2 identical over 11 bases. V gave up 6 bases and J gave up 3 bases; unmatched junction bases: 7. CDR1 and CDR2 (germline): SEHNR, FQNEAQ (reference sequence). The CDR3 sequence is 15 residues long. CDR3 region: CASRPAGTSGYEQYF. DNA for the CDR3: TGTGCCAGCAGGCCCGCCGGGACTAGCGGCTACGAGCAGTACTTC.

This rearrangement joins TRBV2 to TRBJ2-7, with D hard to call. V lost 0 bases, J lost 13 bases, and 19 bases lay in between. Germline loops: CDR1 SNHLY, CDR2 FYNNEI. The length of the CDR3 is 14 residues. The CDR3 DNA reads TGTGCCAGCAGTGAAGCTGGCGGCTCTACCCGCCTTTACTTC. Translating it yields CASSEAGGSTRLYF.

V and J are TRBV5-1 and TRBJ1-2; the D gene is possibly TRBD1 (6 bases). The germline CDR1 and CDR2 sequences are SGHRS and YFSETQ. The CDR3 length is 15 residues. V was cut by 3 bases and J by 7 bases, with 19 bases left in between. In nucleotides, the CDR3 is TGCGCCAGCAGCTGGGCCCCTGGCGGGGGCAGTGGCTACACCTTC. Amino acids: CASSWAPGGGSGYTF.

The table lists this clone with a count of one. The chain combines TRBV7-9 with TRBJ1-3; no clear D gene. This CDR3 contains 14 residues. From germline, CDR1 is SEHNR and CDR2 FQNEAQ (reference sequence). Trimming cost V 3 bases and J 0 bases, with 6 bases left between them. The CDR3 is CASSLTGSGNTIYF. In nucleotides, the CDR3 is TGTGCCAGCAGCTTGACGGGCTCTGGAAACACCATATATTTT.

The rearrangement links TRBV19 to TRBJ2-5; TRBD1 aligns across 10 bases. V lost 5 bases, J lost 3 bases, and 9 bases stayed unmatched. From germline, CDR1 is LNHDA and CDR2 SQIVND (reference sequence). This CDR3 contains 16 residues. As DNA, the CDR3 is TGTGCCAGTAGTGGAGACAGGGGGCGAGGGGAAGAGACCCAGTACTTC. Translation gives CASSGDRGRGEETQYF.

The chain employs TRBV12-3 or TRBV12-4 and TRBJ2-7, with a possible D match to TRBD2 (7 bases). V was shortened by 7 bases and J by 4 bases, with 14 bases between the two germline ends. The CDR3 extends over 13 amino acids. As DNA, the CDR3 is TGTGCCAGCAACGGCAAGGGGGGGTACGAGCAGTACTTC. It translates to CASNGKGGYEQYF.

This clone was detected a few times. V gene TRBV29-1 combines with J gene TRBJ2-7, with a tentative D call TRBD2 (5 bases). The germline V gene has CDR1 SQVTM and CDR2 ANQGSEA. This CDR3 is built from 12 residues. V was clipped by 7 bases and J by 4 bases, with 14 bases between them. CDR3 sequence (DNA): TGCAGCGCCACCTCCCCGGGGTACGAGCAGTACTTC. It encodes CSATSPGYEQYF.

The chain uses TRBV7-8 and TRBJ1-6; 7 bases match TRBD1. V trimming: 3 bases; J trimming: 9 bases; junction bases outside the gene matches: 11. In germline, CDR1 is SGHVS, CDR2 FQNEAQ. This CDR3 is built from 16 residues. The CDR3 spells CASSLSTGQGVSPLHF. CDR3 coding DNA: TGTGCCAGCAGCTTGTCGACAGGGCAAGGCGTTTCACCCCTCCACTTT.

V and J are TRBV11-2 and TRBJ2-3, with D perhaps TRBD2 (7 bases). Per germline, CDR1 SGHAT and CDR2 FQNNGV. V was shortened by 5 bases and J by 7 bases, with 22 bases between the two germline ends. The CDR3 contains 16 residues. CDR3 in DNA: TGTGCCAGCAGCCAATGGGGAGGGGGTCAGACAAATACGCAGTATTTT. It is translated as CASSQWGGGQTNTQYF.

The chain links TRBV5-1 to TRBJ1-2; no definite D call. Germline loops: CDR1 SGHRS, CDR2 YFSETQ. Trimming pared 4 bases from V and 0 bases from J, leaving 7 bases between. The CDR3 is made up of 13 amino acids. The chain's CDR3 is CASSAGSNYGYTF. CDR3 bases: TGCGCCAGCAGCGCCGGGTCTAACTATGGCTACACCTTC.

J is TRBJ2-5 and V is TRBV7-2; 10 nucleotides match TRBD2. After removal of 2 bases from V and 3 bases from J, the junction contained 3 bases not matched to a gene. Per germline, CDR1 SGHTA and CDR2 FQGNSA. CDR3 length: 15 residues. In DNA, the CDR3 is TGTGCCAGCAGCTTATTTACTAGCGGGAAAGAGACCCAGTACTTC. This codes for CASSLFTSGKETQYF. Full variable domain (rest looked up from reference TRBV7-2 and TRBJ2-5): GAGVSQSPSNKVTEKGKDVELRCDPISGHTALYWYRQSLGQGLEFLIYFQGNSAPDKSGLPSDRFSAERTGGSVSTLTIQRTQQEDSAVYLCASSLFTSGKETQYFGPGTRLLVL.

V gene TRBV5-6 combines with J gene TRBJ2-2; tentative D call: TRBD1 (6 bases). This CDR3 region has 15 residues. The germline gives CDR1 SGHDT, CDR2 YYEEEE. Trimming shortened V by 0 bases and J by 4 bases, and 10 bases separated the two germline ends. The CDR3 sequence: CASSLARGTTGELFF. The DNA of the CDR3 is TGTGCCAGCAGCTTGGCCAGGGGAACCACCGGGGAGCTGTTTTTT.

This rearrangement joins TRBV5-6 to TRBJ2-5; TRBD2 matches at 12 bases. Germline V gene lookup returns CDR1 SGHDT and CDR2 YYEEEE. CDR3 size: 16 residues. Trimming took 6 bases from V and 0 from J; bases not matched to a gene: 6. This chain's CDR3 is CASILTSGGYQETQYF. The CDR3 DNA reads TGTGCCAGCATCCTCACTAGCGGGGGGTACCAAGAGACCCAGTACTTC.

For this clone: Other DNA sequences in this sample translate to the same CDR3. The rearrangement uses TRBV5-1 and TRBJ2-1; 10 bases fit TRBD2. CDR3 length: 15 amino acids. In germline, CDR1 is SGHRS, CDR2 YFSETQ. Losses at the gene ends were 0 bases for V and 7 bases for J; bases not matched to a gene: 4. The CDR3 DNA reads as TGCGCCAGCAGCTTGGCTAGCGGGAGAGGTAATGAGCAGTTCTTC. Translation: CASSLASGRGNEQFF.

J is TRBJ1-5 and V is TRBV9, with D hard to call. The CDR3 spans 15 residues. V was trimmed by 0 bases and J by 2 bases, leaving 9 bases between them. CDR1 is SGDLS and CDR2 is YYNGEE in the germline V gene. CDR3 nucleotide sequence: TGTGCCAGCAGCGTAGGAGGGTTTGGCAATCAGCCCCAGCATTTT. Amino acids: CASSVGGFGNQPQHF.

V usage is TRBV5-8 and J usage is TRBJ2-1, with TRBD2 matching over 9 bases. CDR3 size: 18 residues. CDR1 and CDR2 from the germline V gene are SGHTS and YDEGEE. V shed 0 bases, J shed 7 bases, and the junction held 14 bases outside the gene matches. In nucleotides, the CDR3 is TGTGCCAGCAGCTTGGGCGTAAGCGGGAGGCCTGGTCATAATGAGCAGTTCTTC. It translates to CASSLGVSGRPGHNEQFF.